These 26 T cell receptor beta chains share one sample of origin, sequenced in a study of siplizumab effects on memory and regulatory T cells. The repertoire was sequenced with immunoSEQ multiplex PCR; TCRdb's copy has only in-frame clones and lacks some. The sample shows 90,000 to 95,000 clones, more than 95% of them seen only once. Sequenced: naive CD4+ T cells sorted from blood. All receptors come from a human donor in good health.

V and J are TRBV5-6 and TRBJ1-2; D gene uncertain. V lost 2 bases and J lost 2, with 10 bases in between. Germline V gene data show CDR1 as SGHDT and CDR2 as YYEEEE. The CDR3 spans 14 residues. This chain's CDR3 is CASSLIGLNYGYTF. DNA of the CDR3: TGTGCCAGCAGCTTAATAGGTTTGAACTATGGCTACACCTTC.

The J gene is TRBJ1-1, the V gene TRBV2; TRBD1 matches at 7 bases. J lost 4 bases, V lost 7 bases, and 6 bases had no gene match. There are 13 residues in the CDR3. CDR1 and CDR2 (germline): SNHLY, FYNNEI. CDR3 DNA: TGTGCCAGCACAACATACAGGGGCACTGAAGCTTTCTTT. This encodes CASTTYRGTEAFF.

The rearrangement uses TRBV10-3 and TRBJ2-7; 7 nucleotides agree with TRBD1. V was clipped by 3 bases and J by 4 bases; unmatched bases: 9. The CDR3 is 15 amino acids. Germline V gives CDR1 ENHRY, CDR2 SYGVKD. CDR3 loop: CAISDPRQGSYEQYF. CDR3 nucleotides: TGTGCCATCAGTGACCCGAGACAGGGCTCTTACGAGCAGTACTTC.

The V call is TRBV6-6, the J call TRBJ1-2, with D possibly TRBD1 on 5 matching bases. Trimming left V 5 bases short and J 1 base short, with 11 bases between. CDR3 length: 14 amino acids. The germline V gene encodes CDR1 MNHNY and CDR2 SVGAGI (reference sequence). The CDR3 DNA reads TGTGCCAGCAGTGCTCGGGACGGTAACTATGGCTACACCTTC. Translating gives CASSARDGNYGYTF.

The chain is built from TRBV7-2 and TRBJ2-7; D is perhaps TRBD1 (6 bases). The CDR3 spans 15 residues. V shed 5 bases and J shed 0 bases, with 14 bases lying between them. Per germline, CDR1 SGHTA and CDR2 FQGNSA. The CDR3 nucleotides are TGTGCCAGCAGCCTTTCGACAGGTCACTCCTACGAGCAGTACTTC. It specifies CASSLSTGHSYEQYF.

CDR3 nucleotides: TGCGCCAGCAGCTTGTTGGACGGCTCCTACGAGCAGTACTTC. Amino acid sequence: CASSLLDGSYEQYF. The chain is built from TRBV5-1 and TRBJ2-7; no clear D. The CDR3 loop spans 14 amino acids. V lost 1 base and J 0 bases, leaving 8 bases between the germline ends. Germline CDR1 and CDR2: SGHRS and YFSETQ.

This clone was seen a handful of times. The chain couples TRBV4-2 to TRBJ1-1; 7 bases match TRBD1. The ends lost 2 bases at V and 3 bases at J; junction bases unmatched: 6. Germline loops: CDR1 LGHNA, CDR2 YNFKEQ. The CDR3 runs 15 residues. CDR3 residues: CASSQQTGVHTEAFF. Written as DNA, the CDR3 is TGTGCCAGCAGCCAACAAACAGGGGTGCACACTGAAGCTTTCTTT.

The V call is TRBV2, the J call TRBJ1-1; D perhaps matches TRBD1 (6 bases). Germline V lookup: CDR1 SNHLY, CDR2 FYNNEI. The CDR3 is 14 residues long. Trimming took off 8 bases at V and 2 bases at J, with 15 bases between the two ends. CDR3 amino acids: CASSPGGANTEAFF. In nucleotides, the CDR3 is TGTGCCAGCTCGCCCGGGGGCGCAAACACTGAAGCTTTCTTT.

The chain has TRBV18 and TRBJ2-1; 8 nucleotides match TRBD2. J gave up 5 bases and V 0 bases, and 9 bases lay outside the gene matches. CDR1 and CDR2 from the germline V gene are KGHSH and LQKENI. The CDR3 loop spans 17 amino acids. The CDR3: CASSPPSAGGQHNEQFF. The CDR3 DNA follows: TGTGCCAGCTCACCACCCTCTGCGGGGGGCCAACACAATGAGCAGTTCTTC.

The rearrangement uses TRBV27 and TRBJ2-1, with D unclear. Trimming shortened V by 5 bases and J by 4 bases, and 6 bases separated the two germline ends. This CDR3 comprises 12 residues. The germline gives CDR1 MNHEY, CDR2 SMNVEV (reference sequence). This chain's CDR3 is CASSPLYNEQFF. The CDR3, as DNA: TGTGCCAGCAGTCCCCTTTACAATGAGCAGTTCTTC.

The chain joins TRBV6-5 to TRBJ2-7; D is possibly TRBD1 (6 bases). This CDR3 contains 14 residues. V dropped 5 bases and J dropped 2 bases, with 13 bases sitting between them. Germline CDR1 MNHEY, CDR2 SVGAGI. CDR3 nucleotide sequence: TGTGCCAGCAGTCGTAATACAGGGCCCTACGAGCAGTACTTC. It translates to CASSRNTGPYEQYF.

The chain is built from TRBV7-3 and TRBJ2-5, with 7 positions matching TRBD1. J gave up 3 bases and V 4 bases, and 2 bases lay outside the gene matches. The CDR3 is 13 amino acids. In germline, CDR1 is SGHTA, CDR2 FQGTGA. The CDR3 reads CASSWGQKETQYF. The CDR3 DNA is TGTGCCAGCAGCTGGGGACAGAAAGAGACCCAGTACTTC.

The rearrangement uses TRBV5-5 and TRBJ2-7; 8 nucleotides align to TRBD1. The ends lost 0 bases at V and 6 bases at J; junction bases unmatched: 5. The CDR3 totals 14 residues. From germline, CDR1 is SGHKS and CDR2 YYEKEE (reference sequence). The CDR3 region has the DNA TGTGCCAGCAGCTTGGCGGGACAGGTCTCCGAGCAGTACTTC. It encodes CASSLAGQVSEQYF.

The chain is built from TRBV6-4 and TRBJ2-1; TRBD2 aligns across 7 bases. V shed 2 bases and J 5 bases; nucleotides not matched to a gene: 3. Germline assignment: CDR1 MRHNA and CDR2 SNTAGT. There are 14 residues in the CDR3. Here the CDR3 DNA reads TGTGCCAGCAGTGACGGGCTAGCGGACAATGAGCAGTTCTTC. Translation gives CASSDGLADNEQFF.

This chain links TRBV5-6 with TRBJ2-5; 8 bases map to TRBD2. Per the germline V gene, CDR1 is SGHDT and CDR2 is YYEEEE. The CDR3 runs 13 residues. Trimming took 0 bases from V and 5 from J; bases not matched to a gene: 0. The CDR3 DNA reads TGTGCCAGCAGCTTGGGGACTAGCGAGACCCAGTACTTC. This codes for CASSLGTSETQYF.

The chain carries TRBV5-6 and TRBJ1-6; D perhaps matches TRBD1 (5 bases). V lost 2 bases to trimming and J lost 5 bases, with 14 bases between them. Germline CDR1 SGHDT, CDR2 YYEEEE. The CDR3 extends over 16 amino acids. CDR3 bases: TGTGCCAGCAGCTTAAGGGGATGGTACGATAATTCACCCCTCCACTTT. It codes for CASSLRGWYDNSPLHF.

V is TRBV19 and J is TRBJ2-6, with 7 bases matching TRBD1. CDR1 is LNHDA, CDR2 SQIVND, per germline (reference sequence). The CDR3 is 16 amino acids. J lost 2 bases, V lost 9 bases, and 10 bases had no gene match. The CDR3: CASRDSRGPGANVLTF. The CDR3 DNA sequence: TGTGCCAGCAGAGATAGTAGGGGGCCTGGGGCCAACGTCCTGACTTTC.

V is TRBV15 and J is TRBJ1-5, with a tentative D call TRBD1 (5 bases). CDR1 LNHNV and CDR2 YYDKDF come from the germline V gene (reference sequence). V lost 5 bases to trimming and J lost 8 bases, with 16 bases between them. This CDR3 region has 14 residues. CDR3 bases: TGTGCCACCAGCGGAAGAGTAGGGGAAGAGCCCCAGCATTTT. This gives the protein CATSGRVGEEPQHF.

This chain links TRBV7-9 with TRBJ1-2; D ambiguous. Deletions cut 3 bases from V and 5 bases from J, with 7 bases between. Germline loops: CDR1 SEHNR, CDR2 FQNEAQ (reference sequence). CDR3 length: 12 amino acids. The DNA for the CDR3 is TGTGCCAGCAGCTTGCAGCTATATGGCTACACCTTC. Translated: CASSLQLYGYTF.

The J gene is TRBJ1-1, the V gene TRBV10-3, with D perhaps TRBD1 (5 bases). Germline lookup yields CDR1 ENHRY and CDR2 SYGVKD. Trimming stripped 0 bases from V and 1 base from J, with 15 bases between. The CDR3 covers 17 residues. The DNA for the CDR3 is TGTGCCATCAGTGAGTCGAGTTTTGGGGGGGGGAACACTGAAGCTTTCTTT. This codes for CAISESSFGGGNTEAFF.

This rearrangement joins TRBV10-1 to TRBJ2-3; TRBD2 matches 8 bases. Germline V lookup: CDR1 WNHNN, CDR2 SYGVQD (reference sequence). The CDR3 consists of 17 residues. V dropped 6 bases and J dropped 4; count of bases not matched to a gene: 15. CDR3: CASSTQGRGGGPDTQYF. The CDR3 coding sequence is TGCGCCAGCAGCACCCAGGGACGGGGGGGCGGTCCAGATACGCAGTATTTT.

V and J are TRBV18 and TRBJ1-1; unclear D gene. This CDR3 region has 14 residues. CDR1 KGHSH and CDR2 LQKENI come from the germline V gene. The V end was cut by 2 bases, the J end by 5 bases, with 12 bases between. CDR3 in amino acids: CASSPMGASTEAFF. CDR3 bases: TGTGCCAGCTCACCAATGGGTGCGAGTACTGAAGCTTTCTTT.

CDR3 sequence: CASSKEYTYEQYF. The DNA for the CDR3 is TGTGCCAGCAGCAAAGAGTATACCTACGAGCAGTACTTC. The chain couples TRBV7-2 to TRBJ2-7; no clear D gene. Germline V lookup: CDR1 SGHTA, CDR2 FQGNSA. The CDR3 extends over 13 amino acids. V lost 5 bases and J lost 2, with 10 bases in between.

The V and J genes are TRBV6-1 and TRBJ1-5, with D uncertain. Trimming shortened V by 7 bases and J by 4 bases, and 8 bases separated the two germline ends. Germline V CDR1 and CDR2: MNHNS, SASEGT. CDR3 length: 12 residues. CDR3 sequence reads: CASMEGNQPQHF. DNA of the CDR3: TGTGCCAGCATGGAAGGTAATCAGCCCCAGCATTTT.

This rearrangement joins TRBV6-5 to TRBJ2-7, with D unclear. The CDR3 loop spans 14 amino acids. Germline V gives CDR1 MNHEY, CDR2 SVGAGI. Trimming took 2 bases from V and 0 from J, leaving 8 bases between them. CDR3 sequence: CASSYTAASYEQYF. The CDR3 DNA is TGTGCCAGCAGTTACACGGCGGCCTCCTACGAGCAGTACTTC.

The rearrangement uses TRBV9 and TRBJ2-1, with TRBD1 as a possible D gene (5 bases). In germline, CDR1 is SGDLS, CDR2 YYNGEE. The V and J ends lost 4 bases and 0 bases respectively, with 11 bases between them. The CDR3 covers 15 residues. This chain's CDR3 is CASSKGDSSYNEQFF. DNA for the CDR3: TGTGCCAGCAGCAAAGGGGATAGCTCCTACAATGAGCAGTTCTTC.